This T cell receptor (beta chain) is from a study of breast tumors, draining lymph nodes, adjacent tissues. Regarding the study as a whole: Most tumor T cells seemingly derive from lymph node, then expand in tumor. The lymph node origin of tumor T cells was framed as consistent with a hypothesis, not demonstrated.

V lost 7 bases and J 8 bases, leaving 15 bases between the germline ends. The CDR3 totals 13 residues. In germline, CDR1 is MDHEN, CDR2 SYDVKM. TCRdb reprocessed the multiplex PCR reads via MiXCR and lists one record per CDR3 protein. The table records tens of thousands of distinct CDR3 sequences, under 50% of them present only once. For this clonotype: Its antigen remains unidentified.

J is TRBJ2-1 and V is TRBV28; D is perhaps TRBD2 (6 bases). The sample consisted of breast tumor tissue. The receptor comes from a female donor with breast cancer. Some clones in this sample may be carry-over from other donors' samples. As DNA, the CDR3 is TGTGCCAGCATACGTACGGGGGAGTATGAGCAGTTCTTC. Encoded protein: CASIRTGEYEQFF.